Reported below is one T cell receptor beta chain. As for time point: pretreatment peripheral blood. The sample comes from a study of PD-L1 blockade in urothelial cancer. Sequencing was performed with immunoSEQ multiplex PCR; in TCRdb, only in-frame clones are kept and a portion is missing. The sample consists of tens of thousands of clones, nearly 90% of them appearing once. CDR3 size: 11 residues. V lost 3 bases, J lost 13 bases, and 5 bases stayed unmatched. Germline V gene data show CDR1 as SEHNR and CDR2 as FQNEAQ (reference sequence). The sequences come from PBMCs, collected around atezolizumab (anti-PD-L1) treatment. This sequence originates from a man aged 60-69 years with urothelial cancer. This rearrangement joins TRBV7-9 to TRBJ1-2, with 7 bases matching TRBD1. This CDR3 reads CASSLGGTATF. The CDR3 DNA is TGTGCCAGCAGCTTGGGTGGGACAGCCACCTTC. Variable domain in full (rest from reference TRBV7-9 and TRBJ1-2): DTGVSQNPRHKITKRGQNVTFRCDPISEHNRLYWYRQTLGQGPEFLTYFQNEAQLEKSRLLSDRFSAERPKGSFSTLEIQRTEQGDSAMYLCASSLGGTATFGSGTRLTVV.